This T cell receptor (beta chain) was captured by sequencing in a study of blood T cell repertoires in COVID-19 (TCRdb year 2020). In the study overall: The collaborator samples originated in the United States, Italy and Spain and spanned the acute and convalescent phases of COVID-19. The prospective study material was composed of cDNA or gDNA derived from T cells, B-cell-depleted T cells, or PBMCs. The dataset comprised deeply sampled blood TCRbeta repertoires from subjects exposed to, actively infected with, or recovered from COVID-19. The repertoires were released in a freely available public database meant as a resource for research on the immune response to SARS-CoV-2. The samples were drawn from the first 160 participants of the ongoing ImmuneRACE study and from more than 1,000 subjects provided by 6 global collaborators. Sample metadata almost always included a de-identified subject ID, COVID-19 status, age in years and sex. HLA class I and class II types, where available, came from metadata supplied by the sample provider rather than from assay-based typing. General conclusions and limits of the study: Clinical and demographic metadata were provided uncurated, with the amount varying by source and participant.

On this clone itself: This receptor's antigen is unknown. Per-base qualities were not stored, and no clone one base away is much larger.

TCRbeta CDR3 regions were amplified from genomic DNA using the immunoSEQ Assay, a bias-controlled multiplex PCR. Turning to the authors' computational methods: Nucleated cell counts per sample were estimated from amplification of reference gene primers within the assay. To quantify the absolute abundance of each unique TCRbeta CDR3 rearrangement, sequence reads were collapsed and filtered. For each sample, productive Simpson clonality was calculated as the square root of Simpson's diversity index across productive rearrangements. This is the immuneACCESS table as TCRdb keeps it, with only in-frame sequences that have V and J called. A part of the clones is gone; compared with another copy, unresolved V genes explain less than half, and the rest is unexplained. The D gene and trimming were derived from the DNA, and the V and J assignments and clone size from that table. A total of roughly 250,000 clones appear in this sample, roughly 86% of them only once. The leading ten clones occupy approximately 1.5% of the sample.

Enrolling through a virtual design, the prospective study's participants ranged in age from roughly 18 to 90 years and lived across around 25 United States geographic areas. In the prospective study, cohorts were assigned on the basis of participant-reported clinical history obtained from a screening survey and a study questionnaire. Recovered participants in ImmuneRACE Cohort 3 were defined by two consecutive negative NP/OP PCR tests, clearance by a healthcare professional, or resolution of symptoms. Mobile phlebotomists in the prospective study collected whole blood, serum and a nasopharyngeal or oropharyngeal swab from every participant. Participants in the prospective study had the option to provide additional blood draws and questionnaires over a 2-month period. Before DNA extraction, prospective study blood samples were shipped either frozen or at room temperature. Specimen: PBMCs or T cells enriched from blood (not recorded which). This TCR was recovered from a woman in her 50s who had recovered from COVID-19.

CDR3 loop: CASSVGGEDTQYF. The DNA sequence is TGTGCCAGCAGCGTTGGGGGGGAAGATACGCAGTATTTT. The chain uses TRBV5-4 and TRBJ2-3, with 7 bases matching TRBD2. Clipping removes 4 bases from V and 5 bases from J, with 4 as the unmatched junction base count. Measured from the cysteine to the phenylalanine, the CDR3 is 13 residues long. Only CDR3 DNA remains: 39 bases, in frame from the first base. In the germline V gene (reference sequence), CDR1 corresponds to SGHNT and CDR2 to YYREEE.